Reported below is one TCR beta chain. Assay used: immunoSEQ multiplex PCR; TCRdb lists only in-frame clones, some missing. The sample has under 110,000 clones; roughly 90% are singletons. Trimming cost V 2 bases and J 8 bases, with 12 bases left between them. From germline, CDR1 is MNHEY and CDR2 SMNVEV (reference sequence). This CDR3 has 13 amino acids. This sample is drawn from a study of T cell changes during pregnancy in multiple sclerosis. The chain links TRBV27 to TRBJ1-1; D uncertain. The material sequenced was peripheral blood, taken after pregnancy. The sequence was collected from a female donor with multiple sclerosis, enrolled in a pregnancy study. The chain's CDR3 is CASSLGGGSEAFF. The DNA of the CDR3 is TGTGCCAGCAGTTTAGGAGGAGGGTCGGAAGCTTTCTTT.